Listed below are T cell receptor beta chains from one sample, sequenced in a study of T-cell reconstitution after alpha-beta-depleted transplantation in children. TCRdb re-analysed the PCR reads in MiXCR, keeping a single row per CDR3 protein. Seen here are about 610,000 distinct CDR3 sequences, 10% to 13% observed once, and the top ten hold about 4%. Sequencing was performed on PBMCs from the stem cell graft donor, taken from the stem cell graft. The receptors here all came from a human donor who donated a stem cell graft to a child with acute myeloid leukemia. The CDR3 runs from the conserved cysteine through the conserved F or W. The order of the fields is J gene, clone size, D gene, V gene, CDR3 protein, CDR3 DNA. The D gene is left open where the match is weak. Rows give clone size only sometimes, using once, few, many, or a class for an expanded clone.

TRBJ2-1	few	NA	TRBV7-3	CASSLLGRNNEQFF	TGTGCCAGCAGCTTACTAGGTAGAAACAATGAGCAGTTCTTC
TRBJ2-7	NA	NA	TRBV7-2	CASSLPLGLGSYEQYF	TGTGCCAGCAGCTTACCCCTTGGCTTAGGGTCCTACGAGCAGTACTTC
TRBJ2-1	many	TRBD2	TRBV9	CASSVDASGRPKFF	TGTGCCAGCAGCGTAGACGCTAGCGGGAGACCAAAATTCTTC
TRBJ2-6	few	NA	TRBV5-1	CASSRRPSSGANVLTF	TGCGCCAGCAGCCGCCGCCCGTCCTCTGGGGCCAACGTCCTGACTTTC
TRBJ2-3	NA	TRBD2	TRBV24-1	CATSDAGGASGTSTDTQYF	TGTGCCACCAGTGATGCTGGTGGGGCTAGCGGGACCTCCACAGATACGCAGTATTTT
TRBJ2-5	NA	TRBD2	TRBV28	CASSLSSGGAETQYF	TGTGCCAGCAGTTTATCATCGGGAGGGGCAGAGACCCAGTACTTC
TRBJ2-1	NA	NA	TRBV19	CASKVRVGLYNEQFF	TGTGCCAGTAAGGTTAGAGTAGGTCTCTACAATGAGCAGTTCTTC
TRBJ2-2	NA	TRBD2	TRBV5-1	CASSWLLAGNTGELFF	TGCGCCAGCAGCTGGTTGCTAGCGGGGAACACCGGGGAGCTGTTTTTT
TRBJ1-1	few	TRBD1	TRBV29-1	CSVVSGQGNTEAFF	TGCAGCGTTGTATCGGGACAGGGTAACACTGAAGCTTTCTTT
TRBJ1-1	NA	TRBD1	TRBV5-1	CASSLAVSDRANTEAFF	TGCGCCAGCAGCTTGGCCGTGAGTGACAGGGCGAACACTGAAGCTTTCTTT
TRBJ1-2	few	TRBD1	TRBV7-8	CASSLETGDYGYTF	TGTGCCAGCAGCTTAGAGACAGGGGACTATGGCTACACCTTC
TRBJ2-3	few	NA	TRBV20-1	CSARLASTDTQYF	TGCAGTGCTAGACTAGCGAGCACAGATACGCAGTATTTT
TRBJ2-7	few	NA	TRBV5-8	CASSFTRQGLGEQYF	TGTGCCAGCAGCTTCACACGGCAGGGACTGGGGGAGCAGTACTTC
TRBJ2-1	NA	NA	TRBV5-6	CASSFRDPRNEQFF	TGTGCCAGCAGCTTCCGGGACCCCCGCAATGAGCAGTTCTTC
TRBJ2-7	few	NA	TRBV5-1	CASSLEGSGRASSYEQYF	TGCGCCAGCAGCTTAGAGGGTTCTGGTAGGGCCTCCTCCTACGAGCAGTACTTC
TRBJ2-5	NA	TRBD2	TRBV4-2	CASSQVGLAGGEETQYF	TGTGCCAGCAGCCAAGTCGGGCTAGCGGGAGGGGAAGAGACCCAGTACTTC
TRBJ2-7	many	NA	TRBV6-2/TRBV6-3	CASIGGYEQYF	TGTGCCAGCATTGGGGGTTACGAGCAGTACTTC
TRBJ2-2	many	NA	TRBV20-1	CSAKVRMSTGELFF	TGCAGTGCTAAAGTGAGGATGAGCACCGGGGAGCTGTTTTTT
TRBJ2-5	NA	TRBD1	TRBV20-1	CSARDAGDRGHLQETQYF	TGCAGTGCTAGAGACGCCGGGGACAGGGGGCACTTACAAGAGACCCAGTACTTC
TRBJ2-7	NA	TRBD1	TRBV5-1	CASSLTTGGLEQYF	TGCGCCAGCAGCTTGACGACAGGGGGACTCGAGCAGTACTTC
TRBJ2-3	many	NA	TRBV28	CASSPRESGTDTQYF	TGTGCCAGCAGTCCCCGGGAGAGTGGCACAGATACGCAGTATTTT
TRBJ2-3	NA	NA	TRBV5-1	CASSLLSGGTDTQYF	TGCGCCAGCAGCTTGCTGAGCGGCGGCACAGATACGCAGTATTTT
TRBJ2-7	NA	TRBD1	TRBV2	CASSFDRGVHEQYF	TGTGCCAGCAGTTTCGACAGGGGGGTCCACGAGCAGTACTTC
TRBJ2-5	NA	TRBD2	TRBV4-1	CASSQDGPLAGGLGETQYF	TGCGCCAGCAGCCAAGATGGACCCTTAGCGGGAGGGCTAGGGGAGACCCAGTACTTC
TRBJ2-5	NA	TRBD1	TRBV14	CASSQQRTGVETQYF	TGTGCCAGCAGCCAACAAAGGACAGGGGTCGAGACCCAGTACTTC
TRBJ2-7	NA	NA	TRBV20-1	CSVNPEVRTYEQYF	TGCAGTGTGAACCCGGAGGTTCGGACCTACGAGCAGTACTTC
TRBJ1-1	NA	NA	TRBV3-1	CASSQGHSKTEAFF	TGTGCCAGCAGCCAGGGACACTCAAAGACGGAAGCTTTCTTT
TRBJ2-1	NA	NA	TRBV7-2	CASTTFKGEQFF	TGTGCCAGCACCACCTTTAAGGGTGAGCAGTTCTTC
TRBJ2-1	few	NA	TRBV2	CASSVQLASNEQFF	TGTGCCAGCAGTGTCCAGCTAGCGTCCAATGAGCAGTTCTTC
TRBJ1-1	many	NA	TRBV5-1	CASSLGRTHTEAFF	TGCGCCAGCAGCTTGGGTCGTACTCACACTGAAGCTTTCTTT
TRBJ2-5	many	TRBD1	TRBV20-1	CSARVPDRAGETQYF	TGCAGTGCTAGAGTTCCCGACAGGGCAGGAGAGACCCAGTACTTC
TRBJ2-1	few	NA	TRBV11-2	CASSIGGYEQFF	TGTGCCAGCAGCATAGGGGGATATGAGCAGTTCTTC
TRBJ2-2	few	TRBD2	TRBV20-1	CSAPSGGNTGELFF	TGCAGTGCCCCTAGCGGGGGAAACACCGGGGAGCTGTTTTTT
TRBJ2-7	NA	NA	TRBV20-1	CCARALLGQNYEQYF	TGCTGCGCTAGAGCACTTCTCGGGCAGAACTACGAGCAGTACTTC
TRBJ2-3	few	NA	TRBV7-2	CASSLGRQRASTDTQYF	TGTGCCAGCAGCTTAGGACGGCAGAGGGCAAGCACAGATACGCAGTATTTT
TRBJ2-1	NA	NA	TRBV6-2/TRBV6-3	CASSPLKQLMGNEQFF	TGTGCCAGCAGTCCGCTAAAACAGTTGATGGGGAATGAGCAGTTCTTC
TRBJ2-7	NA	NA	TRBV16	CASSLLQDTYEQYF	TGTGCCAGCAGCCTCCTACAGGACACCTACGAGCAGTACTTC
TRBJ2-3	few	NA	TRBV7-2	CASSSHHRWQFTDTQYF	TGTGCCAGCAGCTCCCACCATAGGTGGCAGTTCACAGATACGCAGTATTTT
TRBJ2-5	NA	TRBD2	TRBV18	CASSPWSAAGYPQETQYF	TGTGCCAGCTCACCCTGGTCTGCAGCGGGGTACCCACAAGAGACCCAGTACTTC
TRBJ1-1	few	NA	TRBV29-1	CSVAGSGMNTEAFF	TGCAGCGTTGCGGGTTCCGGGATGAACACTGAAGCTTTCTTT
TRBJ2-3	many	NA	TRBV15	CATSRDVDGSTDTQYF	TGTGCCACCAGCAGAGATGTCGACGGGAGCACAGATACGCAGTATTTT
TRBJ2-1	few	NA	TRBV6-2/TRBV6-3	CASSLGTQFFEQFF	TGTGCCAGTTCGTTAGGGACTCAGTTTTTTGAGCAGTTCTTC
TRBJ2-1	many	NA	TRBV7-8	CASSLEFGRLSYNEQFF	TGTGCCAGCAGCTTAGAGTTTGGACGACTCTCCTACAATGAGCAGTTCTTC
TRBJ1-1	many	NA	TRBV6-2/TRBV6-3	CASSYMGVNTEAFF	TGTGCCAGCAGTTACATGGGAGTGAACACTGAAGCTTTCTTT
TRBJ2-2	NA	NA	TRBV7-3	CASSLGETAYTGELCF	TGTGCCAGCAGCTTAGGGGAGACAGCATACACCGGGGAGCTGTGTTTT
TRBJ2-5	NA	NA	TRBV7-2	CASSYNGGETQYF	TGTGCCAGCAGCTATAACGGGGGAGAGACCCAGTACTTC
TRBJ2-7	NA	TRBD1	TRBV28	CASTPDRGEQYF	TGTGCCAGCACCCCGGACAGGGGCGAGCAGTACTTC
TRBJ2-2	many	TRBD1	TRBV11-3	CASSISGGTGELFF	TGTGCCAGCAGCATTTCAGGGGGAACCGGGGAGCTGTTTTTT
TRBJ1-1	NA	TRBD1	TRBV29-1	CSVNIGQGATPWAFF	TGCAGCGTCAACATCGGACAGGGGGCGACTCCGTGGGCTTTCTTT
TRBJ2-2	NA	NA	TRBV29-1	CSGGQINTGELFF	TGCAGCGGCGGACAGATTAACACCGGGGAGCTGTTTTTT
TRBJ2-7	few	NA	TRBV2	CASGSIFKSHEQYF	TGTGCCAGCGGGTCTATCTTTAAATCCCACGAGCAGTACTTC
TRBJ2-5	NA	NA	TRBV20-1	CSAFLGLGGETQYF	TGCAGTGCATTCCTGGGACTAGGGGGCGAGACCCAGTACTTC
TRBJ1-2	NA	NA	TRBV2	CAVGANYGYTF	TGTGCCGTGGGAGCTAACTATGGCTACACCTTC
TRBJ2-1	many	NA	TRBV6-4	CASSDRPSYNEQFF	TGTGCCAGCAGTGACCGTCCCAGCTACAATGAGCAGTTCTTC
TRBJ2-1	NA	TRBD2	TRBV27	CASSLTASGPPLDEQFF	TGTGCCAGCAGTTTAACTGCTAGCGGGCCCCCCTTGGATGAGCAGTTCTTC